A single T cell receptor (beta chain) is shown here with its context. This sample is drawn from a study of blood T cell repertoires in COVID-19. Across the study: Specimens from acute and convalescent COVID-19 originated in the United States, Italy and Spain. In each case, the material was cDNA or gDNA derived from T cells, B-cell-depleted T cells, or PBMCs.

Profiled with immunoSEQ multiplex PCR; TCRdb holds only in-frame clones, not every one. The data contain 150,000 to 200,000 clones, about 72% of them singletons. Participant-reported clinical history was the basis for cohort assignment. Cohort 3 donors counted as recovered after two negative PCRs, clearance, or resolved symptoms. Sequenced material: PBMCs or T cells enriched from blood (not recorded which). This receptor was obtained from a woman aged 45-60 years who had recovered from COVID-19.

Written as DNA, the CDR3 is TGTGCCAGCTCACCCGGGAGTTTCACCTACAATGAGCAGTTCTTC. Translation gives CASSPGSFTYNEQFF. The chain is built from TRBV18 and TRBJ2-1; D is possibly TRBD2 (6 bases). This CDR3 region has 15 residues. V lost 3 bases and J lost 2, with 11 bases in between. The germline gives CDR1 KGHSH, CDR2 LQKENI.